This entry describes one T cell receptor beta chain. It has no known antigen specificity. It has no much larger one-base neighbor in the sample; base qualities were not kept. These data originate in a study of blood T cell repertoires in COVID-19 (dated by TCRdb to 2019 to 2021). Study-wide context: Samples covering the acute and convalescent phases of COVID-19 were provided by collaborators in the United States, Italy and Spain. The material from the prospective study consisted of cDNA or gDNA derived from T cells, B-cell-depleted T cells, or PBMCs. The dataset comprised deeply sampled blood TCRbeta repertoires from subjects exposed to, actively infected with, or recovered from COVID-19. A freely available public database, intended as a resource for researchers studying the immune response to SARS-CoV-2, is where the repertoires were released. The samples were drawn from the first 160 participants of the ongoing ImmuneRACE study and from under 1,500 subjects provided by 6 global collaborators. The sample metadata nearly always contained a de-identified subject ID, COVID-19 status, age in years and sex. HLA class I and class II types, where available, came from metadata supplied by the sample provider rather than from assay-based typing.

From V the trimming removes 8 bases and from J it removes 3 bases, while the gene matches leave 5 bases of the junction unaccounted for. CDR1 and CDR2 are read off the germline V gene (reference sequence) as MNHEY and SMNVEV. From the cysteine up to the phenylalanine, the CDR3 has a length of 13 residues. Of all the DNA, just the CDR3 is kept, 39 bases in frame from base 1. Collaborating institutions collected whole blood in K2EDTA tubes following their own protocols. For TCRbeta analysis, collaborator samples were shipped as frozen whole blood, as isolated PBMCs, or as DNA extracted from either sample type. The immunoSEQ Assay, a bias-controlled multiplex PCR, was used to amplify TCRbeta CDR3 regions from genomic DNA. Per the authors' processing: Within the assay, amplification of reference gene primers was used to estimate how many nucleated cells each sample contained. Sequence reads were collapsed and filtered to measure the absolute abundance of every unique TCRbeta CDR3 rearrangement. Productive Simpson clonality was computed per sample as the square root of Simpson's diversity index over productive rearrangements. TCRdb took this table from immuneACCESS and kept in-frame rearrangements with V and J called. Such tables lack part of the clones; where checked against another copy, unresolved V genes explain under half of the gap, and the rest is unexplained. V, J and clone size were drawn from that table, and D and trimming were deduced from the DNA. The sample contains over 150,000 clones, around 84% of them found a single time. Approximately 7% of the sample is in the top ten clones.

Study-wide findings and limitations: How much clinical and demographic metadata was included differed by source and by participant, and the metadata was provided uncurated.

The specimen sequenced was peripheral blood. The clonotype originates from a man between 50 and 59 years old with active or convalescent COVID-19. The chain couples TRBV27 to TRBJ2-7, and 9 junctional nucleotides match TRBD1. Here is the DNA: TGTGCCAGCTGGACAGGGGCGATCTACGAGCAGTACTTC. This encodes CASWTGAIYEQYF.